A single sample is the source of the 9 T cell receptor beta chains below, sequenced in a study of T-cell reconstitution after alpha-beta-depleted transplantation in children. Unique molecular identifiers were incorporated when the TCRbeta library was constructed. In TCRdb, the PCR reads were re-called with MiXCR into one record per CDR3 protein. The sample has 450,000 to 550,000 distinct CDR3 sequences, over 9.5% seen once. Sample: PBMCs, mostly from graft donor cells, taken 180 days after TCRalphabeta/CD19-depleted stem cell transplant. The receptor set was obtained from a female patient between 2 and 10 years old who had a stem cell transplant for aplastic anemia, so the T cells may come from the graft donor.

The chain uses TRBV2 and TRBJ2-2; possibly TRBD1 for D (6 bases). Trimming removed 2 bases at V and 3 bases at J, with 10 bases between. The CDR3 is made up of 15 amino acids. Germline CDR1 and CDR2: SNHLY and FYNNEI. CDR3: CASSEQGKYTGELFF. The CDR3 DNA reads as TGTGCCAGCAGTGAACAGGGGAAGTACACCGGGGAGCTGTTTTTT.

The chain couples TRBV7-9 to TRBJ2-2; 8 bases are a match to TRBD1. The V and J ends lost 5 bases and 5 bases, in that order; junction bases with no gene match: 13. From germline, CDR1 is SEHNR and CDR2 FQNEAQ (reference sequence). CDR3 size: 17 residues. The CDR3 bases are TGTGCCAGCAGCCATATACCGGGACAGGAGACAACCGGGGAGCTGTTTTTT. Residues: CASSHIPGQETTGELFF.

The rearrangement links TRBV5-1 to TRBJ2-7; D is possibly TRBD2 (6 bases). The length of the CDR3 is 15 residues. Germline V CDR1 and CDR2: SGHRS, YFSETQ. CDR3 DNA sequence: TGCGCCAGCAGCTTGGGGGTAGCGGTCTGGGACGACCAGTACGTC. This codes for CASSLGVAVWDDQYV.

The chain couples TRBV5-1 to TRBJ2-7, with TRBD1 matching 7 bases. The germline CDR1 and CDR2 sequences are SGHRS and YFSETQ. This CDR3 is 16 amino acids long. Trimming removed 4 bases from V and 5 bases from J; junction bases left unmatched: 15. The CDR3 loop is CASSPISRDSDNEQYF. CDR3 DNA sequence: TGCGCCAGCAGCCCAATTTCCCGGGACAGCGACAACGAGCAGTACTTC.

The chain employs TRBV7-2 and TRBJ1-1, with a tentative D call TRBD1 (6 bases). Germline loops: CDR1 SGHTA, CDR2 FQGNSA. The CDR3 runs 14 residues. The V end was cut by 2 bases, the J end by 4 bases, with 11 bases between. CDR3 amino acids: CASSLLQGSTEAFF. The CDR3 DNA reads TGTGCCAGCAGCTTACTTCAGGGGAGCACTGAAGCTTTCTTT.

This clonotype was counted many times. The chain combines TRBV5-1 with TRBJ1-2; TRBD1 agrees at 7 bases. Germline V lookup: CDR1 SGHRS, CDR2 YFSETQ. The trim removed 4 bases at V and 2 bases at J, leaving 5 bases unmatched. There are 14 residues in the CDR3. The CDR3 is CASSLTTGNYGYTF. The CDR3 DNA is TGCGCCAGCAGCCTAACGACAGGGAACTATGGCTACACCTTC.

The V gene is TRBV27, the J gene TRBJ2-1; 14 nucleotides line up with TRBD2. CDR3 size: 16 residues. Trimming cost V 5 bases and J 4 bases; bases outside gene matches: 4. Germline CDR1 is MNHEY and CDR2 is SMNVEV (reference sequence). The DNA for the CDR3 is TGTGCCAGCAGTCCGGGACTAGCGGGAGCTTACAATGAGCAGTTCTTC. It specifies CASSPGLAGAYNEQFF.

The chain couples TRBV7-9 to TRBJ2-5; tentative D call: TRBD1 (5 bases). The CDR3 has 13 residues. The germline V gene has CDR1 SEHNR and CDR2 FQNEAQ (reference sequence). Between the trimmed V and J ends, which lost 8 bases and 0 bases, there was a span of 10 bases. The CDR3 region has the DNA TGTGCCAGCGGACACCCGTACCAAGAGACCCAGTACTTC. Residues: CASGHPYQETQYF. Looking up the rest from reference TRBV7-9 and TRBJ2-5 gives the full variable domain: DTGVSQNPRHKITKRGQNVTFRCDPISEHNRLYWYRQTLGQGPEFLTYFQNEAQLEKSRLLSDRFSAERPKGSFSTLEIQRTEQGDSAMYLCASGHPYQETQYFGPGTRLLVL.

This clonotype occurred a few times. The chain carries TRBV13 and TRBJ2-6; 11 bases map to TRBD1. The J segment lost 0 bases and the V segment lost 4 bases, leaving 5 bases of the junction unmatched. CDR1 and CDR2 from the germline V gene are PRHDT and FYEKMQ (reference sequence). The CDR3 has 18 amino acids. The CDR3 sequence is CASSSAGTGGSGANVLTF. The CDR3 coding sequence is TGTGCCAGCAGCTCCGCCGGGACAGGGGGCTCTGGGGCCAACGTCCTGACTTTC.